Shown below are 30 T cell receptor beta chains from a single sample sequenced in a study of blood T cells in healthy people across ages. Primed by a sample-barcoded 5' primer and a J-beta primer mix, a second PCR proceeded for roughly 7 to 11 cycles. TCRdb called the 5' RACE reads again in MiXCR, with one record for every CDR3 protein. The sample has roughly 1,000,000 distinct CDR3 sequences, under 30% seen once; the top ten hold 0.65% to 0.95%. Separately, the same data were catalogued under a study of T cells of mothers and their children.

Sequencing was carried out using blood. The receptor source for this set is a girl aged 2 to 9 in good health.

The chain carries TRBV20-1 and TRBJ2-3; perhaps D is TRBD1 or TRBD2 (6 bases each). The V end was cut by 6 bases, the J end by 4 bases, with 20 bases between. Germline V CDR1 and CDR2: DFQATT, SNEGSKA (reference sequence). This CDR3 is 15 amino acids long. The CDR3 here is CSARPVPRGADTQYF. The CDR3 region has the DNA TGCAGTGCCCGACCGGTACCAAGGGGGGCAGATACGCAGTATTTT.

This clonotype was picked up a small number of times. The chain carries TRBV6-6 and TRBJ2-1; 7 nucleotides match TRBD2. There are 14 residues in the CDR3. CDR1 MNHNY and CDR2 SVGAGI come from the germline V gene (reference sequence). V was clipped by 5 bases and J by 4 bases; unmatched bases: 5. The CDR3 region is CASSITGGYNEQFF. The CDR3 bases are TGTGCCAGCAGTATTACGGGGGGATACAATGAGCAGTTCTTC.

A note on this clonotype: One end of the junction is discordant with germline, which a read error may explain. CDR3 nucleotides: TGTGCTAGCAGCTTAATAGGGGACAATGATCAGTTCTTC. Translated, it gives CASSLIGDNDQFF. The rearrangement uses TRBV7-7 and TRBJ2-1; weak D call: TRBD1 (6 bases). This CDR3 comprises 13 residues. Germline-derived CDR1 and CDR2 are SSHAT and FNYEAQ (reference sequence).

V is TRBV29-1 and J is TRBJ2-5; 15 bases align to TRBD2. The better agreement between TRBJ2-1 and the DNA end casts doubt on the J call. The V gene's germline CDR1 is SQVTM and CDR2 ANQGSEA. CDR3 length equals 15 residues. The CDR3 protein is CSVVGLAGGGNEQFF. CDR3 nucleotides: TGCAGCGTTGTGGGACTAGCGGGGGGCGGCAATGAGCAGTTCTTC.

This clonotype was detected only a few times. This sequence joins TRBV9 and TRBJ2-1; D possibly corresponds to TRBD1 (7 bases). The CDR3 extends over 16 amino acids. The V end lost 4 bases, the J end lost 5 bases, and 19 bases lay between the germline ends. CDR1 and CDR2 from the germline V gene are SGDLS and YYNGEE. CDR3 protein: CASSPRDRLNNNEQFF. The DNA of the CDR3 is TGTGCCAGCAGCCCGCGGGACAGACTGAATAACAATGAGCAGTTCTTC.

This clonotype was seen more than once but under ten times. V and J are TRBV15 and TRBJ1-6; no clear D. Trimming removed 0 bases at V and 0 bases at J, with 15 bases between. There are 19 residues in the CDR3. CDR1 is LNHNV, CDR2 YYDKDF, per germline (reference sequence). CDR3 in amino acids: CATSREKDAVISYNSPLHF. Written as DNA, the CDR3 is TGTGCCACCAGCAGAGAGAAGGACGCTGTTATCTCCTATAATTCACCCCTCCACTTT.

This clonotype was recorded once. The V and J genes are TRBV7-8 and TRBJ2-7; either TRBD1 or TRBD2 may fit D (5 bases each). The CDR3 contains 15 residues. The V end lost 2 bases, the J end lost 6 bases, and 17 bases lay between the germline ends. The germline V gene encodes CDR1 SGHVS and CDR2 FQNEAQ. The CDR3 loop reads CASSLKVGREREQYF. The CDR3 DNA follows: TGTGCCAGCAGCTTAAAAGTTGGCAGGGAGCGCGAGCAGTACTTC.

The V call is TRBV7-9, the J call TRBJ2-7; 9 bases are a match to TRBD1. Losses at the gene ends were 4 bases for V and 5 bases for J; bases not matched to a gene: 12. The length of the CDR3 is 16 residues. Looked up from germline, CDR1 is SEHNR and CDR2 is FQNEAQ (reference sequence). The CDR3 protein is CASSSLTGTGSHEQYF. The CDR3 coding sequence is TGTGCCAGCAGCTCCTTGACCGGGACAGGGAGCCACGAGCAGTACTTC.

To note about this clonotype: No conserved phenylalanine or tryptophan ends this CDR3, so it is likely a read error. The gene calls are TRBV29-1 and TRBJ2-5; 7 bases line up with TRBD2. The assigned J gene may be wrong: the sequence end matches TRBJ2-1 better. CDR1 and CDR2 (germline): SQVTM, ANQGSEA. The CDR3 length is 13 residues. CDR3 in amino acids: CSVSPTSSNEQFL. In nucleotides, the CDR3 is TGCAGCGTGTCACCGACTAGCAGCAATGAGCAGTTCCTC.

This chain links TRBV5-8 with TRBJ1-3; weak D call: TRBD1 (6 bases). Trimming removed 0 bases at V and 6 bases at J, with 13 bases between. Germline V lookup: CDR1 SGHTS, CDR2 YDEGEE. The CDR3 is made up of 15 amino acids. The CDR3 DNA is TGTGCCAGCAGCTTGGGGGGACACTTACCAAACACCATATATTTT. It translates to CASSLGGHLPNTIYF.

In this sample, this clonotype turned up a few times. The chain is built from TRBV7-9 and TRBJ1-4, with 8 bases fitting TRBD1. After removal of 4 bases from V and 9 bases from J, the junction contained 7 bases not matched to a gene. The germline V gene encodes CDR1 SEHNR and CDR2 FQNEAQ (reference sequence). This CDR3 is 14 amino acids long. CDR3 amino acids: CASSSDRASKKLFF. Written as DNA, the CDR3 is TGTGCCAGCAGCTCGGACAGGGCTTCTAAAAAACTGTTTTTT.

This clonotype was counted only a few times. The chain links TRBV12-3 or TRBV12-4 to TRBJ2-7, with TRBD2 as a possible D gene (6 bases). Trimming stripped 6 bases from V and 7 bases from J, with 13 bases between. This CDR3 comprises 12 residues. CDR3 sequence (DNA): TGTGCCAGCAGCCCTCGGGGGAAAGAGCAGTACTTC. This codes for CASSPRGKEQYF.

This clonotype was observed a few times. The chain recombines TRBV7-2 with TRBJ1-4, with D unresolved. Looked up from germline, CDR1 is SGHTA and CDR2 is FQGNSA. CDR3 length equals 15 residues. V shed 1 base and J shed 2 bases, with 8 bases lying between them. As DNA, the CDR3 is TGTGCCAGCAGCTTAGGGGGTTTGACTAATGAAAAACTGTTTTTT. Protein sequence: CASSLGGLTNEKLFF.

The chain is built from TRBV7-9 and TRBJ2-5, with 7 bases identical to TRBD2. The germline CDR1 and CDR2 sequences are SEHNR and FQNEAQ (reference sequence). The trim removed 7 bases at V and 4 bases at J, leaving 6 bases unmatched. CDR3 length equals 13 residues. Here the CDR3 DNA reads TGTGCCAGCACGCCAGCGGGGTCAGAGACCCAGTACTTC. Its translation is CASTPAGSETQYF. Full variable domain (outside the CDR3, taken from reference TRBV7-9 and TRBJ2-5): DTGVSQNPRHKITKRGQNVTFRCDPISEHNRLYWYRQTLGQGPEFLTYFQNEAQLEKSRLLSDRFSAERPKGSFSTLEIQRTEQGDSAMYLCASTPAGSETQYFGPGTRLLVL.

This chain joins TRBV11-3 and TRBJ2-5, with D uncertain. Between the trimmed V and J ends, which lost 4 bases and 7 bases, there was a span of 13 bases. The CDR3 extends over 13 amino acids. Germline CDR1 and CDR2: SGHNT and YENEEA. The CDR3 sequence is CASSSEHLGTQYF. CDR3 DNA: TGTGCCAGCAGCTCAGAGCATTTAGGGACCCAGTACTTC.

The chain joins TRBV11-2 to TRBJ2-1, with 8 bases matching TRBD2. V trimming: 5 bases; J trimming: 8 bases; junction bases outside the gene matches: 11. Germline V gene lookup returns CDR1 SGHAT and CDR2 FQNNGV. The CDR3 sequence is 15 residues long. CDR3 bases: TGTGCCAGCAGCGCCTGGCCTAGCGGGCACGATGAGCAGTTCTTC. Its translation is CASSAWPSGHDEQFF.

J is TRBJ1-4 and V is TRBV6-6; D uncertain. Germline CDR1 and CDR2: MNHNY and SVGAGI (reference sequence). The CDR3 is made up of 15 amino acids. V was shortened by 6 bases and J by 0 bases, with 11 bases between the two germline ends. The CDR3 nucleotides read TGTGCCAGCAGCTCTTCACCTGCAACTAATGAAAAACTGTTTTTT. Protein: CASSSSPATNEKLFF.

This clonotype has a handful of counts. The chain has TRBV10-3 and TRBJ2-5; TRBD2 matches 8 bases. There are 13 residues in the CDR3. The junction had 4 bases not matched to a gene; V was cut back by 6 bases and J by 4 bases. CDR1 and CDR2 (germline): ENHRY, SYGVKD. The chain's CDR3 is CAISGRAGETQYF. CDR3 sequence (DNA): TGTGCCATCAGCGGGAGGGCGGGAGAGACCCAGTACTTC.

The chain links TRBV4-3 to TRBJ2-5; TRBD1 matches 9 bases. The J call could be wrong; TRBJ2-7 is a better fit for the DNA end. Germline loops: CDR1 LGHNA, CDR2 YSLEER. CDR3 size: 15 residues. CDR3 residues: CASSQRTGDNYEQYF. The CDR3 nucleotides read TGCGCCAGCAGCCAAAGGACAGGGGATAACTACGAGCAGTACTTC.

V usage is TRBV24-1 and J usage is TRBJ2-3, with TRBD2 matching over 11 bases. Losses at the gene ends were 8 bases for V and 5 bases for J; bases not matched to a gene: 14. CDR1 is KGHDR, CDR2 SFDVKD, per germline. This CDR3 comprises 17 residues. CDR3 bases: TGTGCCACCAATGGTCCAACTAGCGGGGGTTTAGGAGATACGCAGTATTTT. Encoded protein: CATNGPTSGGLGDTQYF.

J is TRBJ1-6 and V is TRBV7-9, with a weak D call TRBD1 (6 bases). V shed 4 bases and J shed 7 bases, with 11 bases lying between them. The CDR3 spans 14 residues. Germline CDR1 is SEHNR and CDR2 is FQNEAQ (reference sequence). CDR3 coding DNA: TGTGCCAGCAGCTCGTATACAGGGAATTCACCCCTCCACTTT. Translated: CASSSYTGNSPLHF.

This clonotype has only a few counts. The chain recombines TRBV20-1 with TRBJ1-4; D is possibly TRBD1 (5 bases). The germline V gene has CDR1 DFQATT and CDR2 SNEGSKA (reference sequence). The CDR3 contains 12 residues. The V gene lost 4 bases and the J gene lost 8 bases, with 11 bases spanning the gap. The CDR3 bases are TGCAGTGCTACCCTTAAGGGGGAAAAACTGTTTTTT. Translated: CSATLKGEKLFF.

The V gene is TRBV28, the J gene TRBJ1-2, with D tentatively TRBD1 (6 bases). The CDR3 consists of 15 residues. The V end lost 3 bases, the J end lost 5 bases, and 16 bases lay between the germline ends. Per germline, CDR1 MDHEN and CDR2 SYDVKM. The CDR3 region is CASSFGWGPAYGYTF. In DNA form, the CDR3 reads TGTGCCAGCAGTTTCGGGTGGGGGCCCGCGTATGGCTACACCTTC.

As to this clonotype: At one boundary the junction diverges from the germline segment, which might be a read error. The genes are TRBV5-5 and TRBJ2-1, with D possibly TRBD1 on 6 matching bases. CDR3 length: 16 amino acids. Germline V gene data show CDR1 as SGHKS and CDR2 as YYEKEE (reference sequence). This CDR3 reads CAGSLERQVAYNEQFF. Here the CDR3 DNA reads TGTGCCGGCAGCTTGGAGCGACAGGTAGCCTACAATGAGCAGTTCTTC. Based on the CDR3 plus reference TRBV5-5 and TRBJ2-1, the full variable domain is DAGVTQSPTHLIKTRGQQVTLRCSPISGHKSVSWYQQVLGQGPQFIFQYYEKEERGRGNFPDRFSARQFPNYSSELNVNALLLGDSALYLCAGSLERQVAYNEQFFGPGTRLTVL.

This chain links TRBV7-2 with TRBJ2-7; TRBD2 matches 9 bases. The DNA end lines up better with TRBJ2-1; the J call may be wrong. The CDR3 loop spans 16 amino acids. The germline CDR1 and CDR2 sequences are SGHTA and FQGNSA. CDR3 bases: TGTGCCAGCAGGTATCCGGGACTAGCTTTCTACAATGAGCAGTTCTTC. This translates into CASRYPGLAFYNEQFF.

CDR3 amino acids: CASSEALPSSNEQFF. The CDR3 bases are TGTGCCAGCAGTGAAGCGCTTCCTAGCAGTAATGAGCAGTTCTTC. V is TRBV2 and J is TRBJ2-1; TRBD2 might be the D (5 bases). V shed 0 bases and J shed 7 bases, with 13 bases lying between them. Germline V gene sequence: CDR1 SNHLY, CDR2 FYNNEI. The length of the CDR3 is 15 residues. Full variable domain (rest looked up from reference TRBV2 and TRBJ2-1): EPEVTQTPSHQVTQMGQEVILRCVPISNHLYFYWYRQILGQKVEFLVSFYNNEISEKSEIFDDQFSVERPDGSNFTLKIRSTKLEDSAMYFCASSEALPSSNEQFFGPGTRLTVL.

This chain links TRBV7-9 with TRBJ2-5; D may match TRBD1 or TRBD2 (6 bases each). The end of the DNA fits TRBJ2-1 better, so the J call may be wrong. The CDR3 sequence is 12 residues long. Germline loops: CDR1 SEHNR, CDR2 FQNEAQ (reference sequence). The CDR3 region has the DNA TGTGCCAGCAGAGGTACGGGGGCTGAGCAGTTCTTC. It yields the protein CASRGTGAEQFF.

The chain combines TRBV11-2 with TRBJ2-7, with 7 bases matching TRBD2. Looked up from germline, CDR1 is SGHAT and CDR2 is FQNNGV. The trim removed 1 base at V and 3 bases at J, leaving 6 bases unmatched. CDR3 size: 15 residues. CDR3 amino acids: CASSLGRSSGYEQYF. Here the CDR3 DNA reads TGTGCCAGCAGCTTAGGAAGGTCTAGCGGCTACGAGCAGTACTTC.

In this sample, this clonotype turned up a few times. This chain joins TRBV29-1 and TRBJ2-7; the D gene could be TRBD1 or TRBD2 (5 bases each). The V end was cut by 3 bases, the J end by 6 bases, with 15 bases between. The CDR3 covers 13 residues. Per germline, CDR1 SQVTM and CDR2 ANQGSEA. CDR3 amino acids: CSVDSRDGREQYF. In DNA form, the CDR3 reads TGCAGCGTTGATTCACGGGACGGGCGCGAGCAGTACTTC.

The table lists this clonotype with many counts. The rearrangement uses TRBV14 and TRBJ1-3; D uncertain. CDR1 and CDR2 (germline): SGHDN, FVKESK. The CDR3 is 13 residues long. V was pared by 1 base and J by 0 bases, with 1 base between. The DNA for the CDR3 is TGTGCCAGCAGCCAAGTCTCTGGAAACACCATATATTTT. The encoded protein is CASSQVSGNTIYF.